The 17 T cell receptor beta chains below all came from one sample that was sequenced in a study of control samples from healthy donors and cancer patients. Sequenced by immunoSEQ multiplex PCR; TCRdb stores in-frame clones only, minus some. The data show about 40,000 clones, roughly 90% seen once. Sequencing used blood. These receptors were collected from a woman aged 45-65 years in good health.

This chain uses TRBV7-2 with TRBJ1-5, with TRBD1 as a possible D gene (6 bases). Between the trimmed V and J ends, which lost 1 base and 6 bases, there was a span of 13 bases. Germline V gene lookup returns CDR1 SGHTA and CDR2 FQGNSA. This CDR3 comprises 15 residues. For the CDR3, the DNA is TGTGCCAGCAGCTTAGTCGGGGGCGCAGGTCAGCCCCAGCATTTT. It is translated as CASSLVGGAGQPQHF.

This clone was counted a single time. J is TRBJ1-3 and V is TRBV12-3 or TRBV12-4; D remains unclear. This CDR3 has 13 residues. The V end was cut by 8 bases, the J end by 7 bases, with 15 bases between. The CDR3 loop reads CASQVQLWNTIYF. Written as DNA, the CDR3 is TGTGCCAGCCAAGTTCAATTATGGAACACCATATATTTT.

This clone was counted a single time. The chain recombines TRBV6-6 with TRBJ1-2; TRBD1 agrees at 9 bases. CDR1 and CDR2 from the germline V gene are MNHNY and SVGAGI (reference sequence). The CDR3 has 15 amino acids. V was pared by 5 bases and J by 6 bases, with 10 bases of the junction left unmatched. DNA for the CDR3: TGTGCCAGCAGTATGCGACAGGGGGATGTGGATGGCTACACCTTC. Encoded protein: CASSMRQGDVDGYTF.

There are a few counts of this clone. The chain has TRBV3-1 (or the pseudogene TRBV3-2) and TRBJ2-5; TRBD2 aligns across 8 bases. The CDR3 consists of 17 residues. Per the germline V gene, CDR1 is LGHDT and CDR2 is YNNKEL (reference sequence). V trimming: 2 bases; J trimming: 2 bases; junction bases outside the gene matches: 10. DNA for the CDR3: TGTGCCAGCAGCCAATTCCGGACGGGGGGGAAACAAGAGACCCAGTACTTC. It specifies CASSQFRTGGKQETQYF.

CDR3 loop: CASTPRQGLAEAFF. DNA of the CDR3: TGTGCCAGCACCCCAAGACAGGGACTGGCCGAAGCTTTCTTT. The chain uses TRBV27 and TRBJ1-1, with TRBD1 matching 7 bases. The CDR3 loop spans 14 amino acids. The V gene's germline CDR1 is MNHEY and CDR2 SMNVEV (reference sequence). V dropped 7 bases and J dropped 8; count of bases not matched to a gene: 13.

This chain connects TRBV3-1 (or the pseudogene TRBV3-2) to TRBJ1-1; D uncertain. The CDR3 runs to 13 residues. The germline V gene encodes CDR1 LGHDT and CDR2 YNNKEL (reference sequence). V lost 0 bases to trimming and J lost 6 bases, with 8 bases between them. The CDR3 DNA is TGTGCCAGCAGCCAAGAACGTAGGGCTGAAGCTTTCTTT. Protein product: CASSQERRAEAFF.

The chain couples TRBV3-1 (or the pseudogene TRBV3-2) to TRBJ2-1; D is possibly TRBD1 or TRBD2 (6 bases each). The V end lost 1 base, the J end lost 2 bases, and 9 bases lay between the germline ends. Germline-derived CDR1 and CDR2 are LGHDT and YNNKEL (reference sequence). The CDR3 runs 15 residues. CDR3 bases: TGTGCCAGCAGCCAAGGGGGGGCGGCCTACAATGAGCAGTTCTTC. Protein product: CASSQGGAAYNEQFF.

The chain joins TRBV9 to TRBJ2-7; D ambiguous. The germline CDR1 and CDR2 sequences are SGDLS and YYNGEE. There are 15 residues in the CDR3. Trimming pared 2 bases from V and 4 bases from J, leaving 16 bases between. The CDR3 sequence: CASSVLGSPGYEQYF. The CDR3 bases are TGTGCCAGCAGCGTCCTCGGGTCTCCCGGTTACGAGCAGTACTTC.

V is TRBV3-1 (or the pseudogene TRBV3-2) and J is TRBJ2-3; 8 nucleotides match TRBD2. Looked up from germline, CDR1 is LGHDT and CDR2 is YNNKEL (reference sequence). Trimming took 4 bases from V and 4 from J; bases not matched to a gene: 7. The CDR3 covers 15 residues. The CDR3 sequence: CASSLLGGAADTQYF. The CDR3 DNA is TGTGCCAGCAGCCTACTCGGGGGGGCGGCAGATACGCAGTATTTT.

The chain is built from TRBV6-5 and TRBJ2-7; D could derive from TRBD1 or TRBD2 (5 bases each). Germline-derived CDR1 and CDR2 are MNHEY and SVGAGI. V was clipped by 7 bases and J by 7 bases, with 20 bases between them. The length of the CDR3 is 14 residues. The CDR3 DNA sequence: TGTGCCAGCACGGTGGGGGACCCCTCGGGGGAGCAGTACTTC. It translates to CASTVGDPSGEQYF.

The chain recombines TRBV3-1 (or the pseudogene TRBV3-2) with TRBJ2-7; D is uncertain. Looked up from germline, CDR1 is LGHDT and CDR2 is YNNKEL (reference sequence). CDR3 length equals 14 residues. V was trimmed by 0 bases and J by 6 bases, leaving 12 bases between them. CDR3 coding DNA: TGTGCCAGCAGCCAAGATGTGCAGAGCACCGAGCAGTACTTC. Protein: CASSQDVQSTEQYF.

A single count supports this clone. The chain recombines TRBV7-9 with TRBJ2-7, with D unclear. Germline assignment: CDR1 SEHNR and CDR2 FQNEAQ (reference sequence). The CDR3 has 14 residues. V dropped 5 bases and J dropped 3 bases, with 14 bases sitting between them. For the CDR3, the DNA is TGTGCCAGCAGCCGAGCCGGATCTGACTACGAGCAGTACTTC. Encoded protein: CASSRAGSDYEQYF.

This sequence joins TRBV9 and TRBJ2-1, with D possibly being TRBD2 (6 bases). Per germline, CDR1 SGDLS and CDR2 YYNGEE. V lost 4 bases, J lost 0 bases, and 11 bases lay in between. The CDR3 contains 15 residues. The CDR3 sequence is CASSTLGSSYNEQFF. In nucleotides, the CDR3 is TGTGCCAGCAGCACCCTCGGGAGCTCCTACAATGAGCAGTTCTTC.

Only one count was recorded for this clone. The V gene is TRBV28, the J gene TRBJ1-2, with D unresolved. V was cut by 2 bases and J by 8 bases, with 9 bases left in between. There are 12 residues in the CDR3. From germline, CDR1 is MDHEN and CDR2 SYDVKM. As DNA, the CDR3 is TGTGCCAGCAGTTTAAGTCCTCGGGGCTACACCTTC. Translated: CASSLSPRGYTF.

The V call is TRBV6-2 or TRBV6-3, the J call TRBJ1-5, with D tentatively TRBD1 (5 bases). The CDR3 has 13 amino acids. V lost 2 bases, J lost 7 bases, and 9 bases lay in between. Germline V gene sequence: CDR1 MNHEY, CDR2 SVGEGT. The CDR3 here is CASSYGTGQPQHF. CDR3 nucleotides: TGTGCCAGCAGTTACGGGACTGGCCAGCCCCAGCATTTT.

J is TRBJ1-6 and V is TRBV14; D is undetermined. The CDR3 extends over 17 amino acids. Germline V gives CDR1 SGHDN, CDR2 FVKESK. The V gene lost 0 bases and the J gene lost 0 bases, with 9 bases spanning the gap. The CDR3 region is CASSQDMVVSYNSPLHF. CDR3 DNA sequence: TGTGCCAGCAGCCAAGACATGGTAGTCTCCTATAATTCACCCCTCCACTTT.

The V gene is TRBV2, the J gene TRBJ1-6, with D possibly matching TRBD1 (5 bases). This CDR3 has 15 residues. V dropped 4 bases and J dropped 13 bases, with 20 bases sitting between them. Germline loops: CDR1 SNHLY, CDR2 FYNNEI. The CDR3 loop reads CASSVGDGGLGPLHF. The CDR3 DNA reads as TGTGCCAGCAGTGTGGGTGATGGGGGTCTTGGCCCCCTCCACTTT.